Listed here are 14 T cell receptor beta chains from one sample, sequenced in a study of PD-1 blockade in classical Hodgkin lymphoma. Here immunoSEQ multiplex PCR was the method, and the copy in TCRdb shows in-frame clones only, minus some. Found here are 50,000 or so clones, approximately 90% of them singletons; the top ten hold 8% to 13%. Every patient was affected by relapse after autologous stem cell transplantation, while exposure to brentuximab vedotin was not uniform. The starting material was peripheral blood mononuclear cells (PBMCs), obtained before the second cycle of nivolumab. These receptors originate from a human donor with classical Hodgkin lymphoma.

This chain connects TRBV7-2 to TRBJ1-5; 8 bases are shared with TRBD1. Germline CDR1 reads SGHTA; CDR2 reads FQGNSA. The CDR3 length is 14 residues. J was trimmed by 5 bases and V by 3 bases; bases with no gene match: 3. The CDR3 DNA reads TGTGCCAGCAGCTTTTACAGGGGGGATCAGCCCCAGCATTTT. Amino acids: CASSFYRGDQPQHF.

This chain links TRBV6-1 with TRBJ1-6, with D maybe TRBD1 (6 bases). Germline V gene sequence: CDR1 MNHNS, CDR2 SASEGT. The CDR3 runs to 16 residues. The V end lost 6 bases, the J end lost 3 bases, and 15 bases lay between the germline ends. CDR3 residues: CASSELGGFYNSPLHF. The CDR3 DNA sequence: TGTGCCAGCAGCGAATTAGGGGGATTCTATAATTCACCCCTCCACTTT.

This clone was seen only once. V and J are TRBV5-1 and TRBJ2-5; TRBD2 matches at 7 bases. The CDR3 length is 15 residues. Per germline, CDR1 SGHRS and CDR2 YFSETQ. V shed 5 bases and J 5 bases; nucleotides not matched to a gene: 12. The CDR3 sequence is CASRVGGRLEETQYF. The DNA for the CDR3 is TGCGCCAGCAGAGTTGGCGGGAGATTGGAGGAGACCCAGTACTTC.

The chain carries TRBV7-9 and TRBJ2-1; 13 bases fit TRBD2. The CDR3 covers 15 residues. With 6 bases clipped from V and 9 bases from J, the junction kept 8 bases outside the gene matches. Germline loops: CDR1 SEHNR, CDR2 FQNEAQ (reference sequence). The DNA for the CDR3 is TGTGCCAGCAGACGCGGGACTAGCGGGAATCTTGAGCAGTTCTTC. Amino acids: CASRRGTSGNLEQFF. The entire variable domain, with the rest obtained from reference TRBV7-9 and TRBJ2-1, is as follows: DTGVSQNPRHKITKRGQNVTFRCDPISEHNRLYWYRQTLGQGPEFLTYFQNEAQLEKSRLLSDRFSAERPKGSFSTLEIQRTEQGDSAMYLCASRRGTSGNLEQFFGPGTRLTVL.

J is TRBJ1-3 and V is TRBV5-1; a possible D gene is TRBD1 (6 bases). CDR3 size: 17 residues. V was shortened by 0 bases and J by 0 bases, with 13 bases between the two germline ends. From germline, CDR1 is SGHRS and CDR2 YFSETQ. The CDR3 here is CASSLAPGDLSGNTIYF. The CDR3 DNA is TGCGCCAGCAGCTTGGCTCCAGGGGACCTCTCTGGAAACACCATATATTTT.

The chain has TRBV19 and TRBJ2-3; 9 positions agree with TRBD1. Germline V lookup: CDR1 LNHDA, CDR2 SQIVND (reference sequence). The CDR3 has 15 amino acids. V was clipped by 7 bases and J by 3 bases; unmatched bases: 8. DNA of the CDR3: TGTGCCAGTAACCCGGGACAGGGTTGGACAGATACGCAGTATTTT. This codes for CASNPGQGWTDTQYF.

The gene calls are TRBV19 and TRBJ2-3; 10 bases are shared with TRBD1. The germline CDR1 and CDR2 sequences are LNHDA and SQIVND (reference sequence). The CDR3 loop spans 16 amino acids. V was clipped by 3 bases and J by 1 base; unmatched bases: 4. The CDR3 protein is CASSIGTGVGTDTQYF. The CDR3 DNA sequence: TGTGCCAGTAGTATTGGGACAGGGGTTGGCACAGATACGCAGTATTTT. The full variable domain, completed using reference TRBV19 and TRBJ2-3, is DGGITQSPKYLFRKEGQNVTLSCEQNLNHDAMYWYRQDPGQGLRLIYYSQIVNDFQKGDIAEGYSVSREKKESFPLTVTSAQKNPTAFYLCASSIGTGVGTDTQYFGPGTRLTVL.

This chain links TRBV2 with TRBJ2-5, with D unresolved. The end of the DNA is better explained by TRBJ2-7, so the J call may be wrong. Germline V gene lookup returns CDR1 SNHLY and CDR2 FYNNEI. CDR3 size: 14 residues. The DNA for the CDR3 is TGTGCCAGCAGTGATTGGGCCATCTCCTACGAGCAGTACTTC. It codes for CASSDWAISYEQYF.

The chain links TRBV2 to TRBJ2-7; possibly TRBD2 for D (6 bases). Germline CDR1 is SNHLY and CDR2 is FYNNEI. There are 13 residues in the CDR3. The V end was cut by 7 bases, the J end by 7 bases, with 17 bases between. CDR3 in amino acids: CASIGLTFWEQYF. Written as DNA, the CDR3 is TGTGCCAGCATTGGACTAACCTTTTGGGAGCAGTACTTC.

This clone was picked up a small number of times. Germline and junction disagree at one end, which may indicate a read error. This chain links TRBV2 with TRBJ1-2, with D possibly TRBD1 on 6 matching bases. This CDR3 contains 11 residues. CDR1 and CDR2 from the germline V gene are SNHLY and FYNNEI. CDR3 in DNA: TGTGCCAGCAGTGAATCGGGGGGCCCGGCCTTC. It specifies CASSESGGPAF.

V and J are TRBV19 and TRBJ2-6, with TRBD2 as a possible D gene (6 bases). This CDR3 comprises 17 residues. Germline V gives CDR1 LNHDA, CDR2 SQIVND (reference sequence). With 5 bases removed from V and 0 bases from J, the gap between germline ends came to 14 bases. The CDR3 reads CASSYGGGSSGANVLTF. CDR3 nucleotides: TGTGCCAGTAGTTACGGGGGTGGAAGCTCTGGGGCCAACGTCCTGACTTTC.

The genes are TRBV6-5 and TRBJ2-7, with TRBD2 as a possible D gene (5 bases). Germline assignment: CDR1 MNHEY and CDR2 SVGAGI. The V and J ends lost 4 bases and 4 bases respectively, with 20 bases between them. The CDR3 totals 16 residues. CDR3 sequence (DNA): TGTGCCAGCAGTTTTTTCACCGGGAACCTTCTATACGAGCAGTACTTC. It encodes CASSFFTGNLLYEQYF.

This sequence joins TRBV11-2 and TRBJ2-1, with 9 bases aligning to TRBD2. The CDR3 is made up of 16 amino acids. Germline lookup yields CDR1 SGHAT and CDR2 FQNNGV. V was pared by 4 bases and J by 7 bases, with 11 bases of the junction left unmatched. The CDR3 bases are TGTGCCAGCAGCTCACCAAATAGCGGGAGTACAAATGAGCAGTTCTTC. This codes for CASSSPNSGSTNEQFF.

The chain has TRBV29-1 and TRBJ1-2, with D perhaps matching TRBD1 (6 bases). The ends were cut back, 6 bases at V and 4 bases at J, with 12 bases in the middle. Per the germline V gene, CDR1 is SQVTM and CDR2 is ANQGSEA. This CDR3 is built from 12 residues. The CDR3: CSVGGQTYGYTF. The CDR3 region has the DNA TGCAGCGTGGGAGGACAGACCTATGGCTACACCTTC.